The 13 T cell receptor beta chains reported below all come from one sample, sequenced in a study of T-cell memory formation after mild COVID-19. TCRdb re-called the 5' RACE reads with MiXCR, one entry per CDR3 protein. Found here are fewer than 650,000 distinct CDR3 sequences, roughly 17% of them singletons; the top ten hold about 8.1%. Sample: PBMCs or a T cell subset sorted from them (not recorded which). These receptors all stem from an adult woman who had mild COVID-19 (a few samples of this study predate the infection). Cell type and time point are not known.

This clonotype was seen ten or more times. The chain recombines TRBV12-3 or TRBV12-4 with TRBJ2-3, with D possibly matching TRBD2 (6 bases). The CDR3 contains 15 residues. Trimming removed 6 bases at V and 5 bases at J, with 18 bases between. In DNA, the CDR3 is TGTGCCAGCAGATTCCTAGCGTCCCGCTTAGATACGCAGTATTTT. It yields the protein CASRFLASRLDTQYF.

The rearrangement joins TRBV20-1 to TRBJ2-1; a possible D gene is TRBD2 (6 bases). V was pared by 6 bases and J by 1 base, with 22 bases between. Germline V CDR1 and CDR2: DFQATT, SNEGSKA (reference sequence). The CDR3 sequence is 17 residues long. The CDR3 here is CSAALTQAGRSYNEQFF. In DNA form, the CDR3 reads TGCAGTGCCGCACTCACTCAGGCGGGGAGGTCCTACAATGAGCAGTTCTTC.

At least ten counts were recorded for this clonotype. Written as DNA, the CDR3 is TGTGCCAGCAGCCAACAGGGGATTGAAAAACTGTTTTTT. Encoded protein: CASSQQGIEKLFF. The chain combines TRBV3-1 with TRBJ1-4; possibly TRBD1 for D (6 bases). CDR1 and CDR2 from the germline V gene are LGHDT and YNNKEL (reference sequence). Between the trimmed V and J ends, which lost 2 bases and 7 bases, there was a span of 8 bases. There are 13 residues in the CDR3.

This chain connects TRBV29-1 to TRBJ2-7; no clear D gene. Looked up from germline, CDR1 is SQVTM and CDR2 is ANQGSEA. Trimming took off 6 bases at V and 4 bases at J, with 13 bases between the two ends. The CDR3 extends over 12 amino acids. The CDR3 region has the DNA TGCAGCGTGAAGGGTGGTTGGTACGAGCAGTACTTC. Its protein is CSVKGGWYEQYF.

The chain carries TRBV12-3 or TRBV12-4 and TRBJ1-3; no reliable D call. The CDR3 has 14 residues. Trimming cost V 3 bases and J 8 bases, with 14 bases left between them. The CDR3 sequence is CASSFRLGVDTIYF. For the CDR3, the DNA is TGTGCCAGCAGTTTTCGGTTGGGCGTTGACACCATATATTTT.

The J gene is TRBJ2-7, the V gene TRBV7-9; no definite D call. Per the germline V gene, CDR1 is SEHNR and CDR2 is FQNEAQ (reference sequence). The CDR3 loop spans 15 amino acids. V gave up 0 bases and J gave up 0 bases, with 9 bases separating them. The CDR3 loop is CASSLAKAYSYEQYF. In DNA, the CDR3 is TGTGCCAGCAGCTTAGCGAAGGCGTACTCCTACGAGCAGTACTTC.

This clonotype was counted ten times or more. The V gene is TRBV7-6, the J gene TRBJ2-7, with a tentative D call TRBD1 (6 bases). The CDR3 has 12 residues. CDR1 and CDR2 (germline): SGHVS, FNYEAQ. The V gene lost 4 bases and the J gene lost 6 bases, with 10 bases spanning the gap. The CDR3 sequence: CASSSQGGEQYF. CDR3 in DNA: TGTGCCAGCAGCTCGCAAGGGGGCGAGCAGTACTTC.

This clonotype showed up just a few times. This rearrangement joins TRBV10-3 to TRBJ1-1, with D possibly being TRBD1 (6 bases). The germline gives CDR1 ENHRY, CDR2 SYGVKD. The germline V and J ends were trimmed by 10 bases and 0 bases, with 12 bases remaining between them. The CDR3 runs 13 residues. This CDR3 is CATRTALNTEAFF. CDR3 DNA: TGTGCCACCCGGACAGCTCTGAACACTGAAGCTTTCTTT.

CDR3 nucleotides: TGTGCCAGCACGCAACCGAGCACAGATACGCAGTATTTT. Its protein product is CASTQPSTDTQYF. V is TRBV6-5 and J is TRBJ2-3; D is ambiguous. Germline CDR1 and CDR2: MNHEY and SVGAGI. The CDR3 contains 13 residues. Trimming cost V 7 bases and J 0 bases, with 8 bases left between them.

This clonotype was counted at least ten times. The chain combines TRBV2 with TRBJ2-1; 10 bases are a match to TRBD2. Germline V gene lookup returns CDR1 SNHLY and CDR2 FYNNEI. Trimming at V came to 4 bases and at J to 5 bases, leaving 5 bases not matched to a gene. CDR3 size: 15 residues. The CDR3 loop is CASSGKRGGNNEQFF. The CDR3 nucleotides read TGTGCCAGCAGTGGCAAGCGGGGGGGCAACAATGAGCAGTTCTTC.

This clonotype was seen only a few times. This sequence joins TRBV30 and TRBJ2-7; 7 bases map to TRBD1. The V gene's germline CDR1 is GTSNPN and CDR2 SVGIG (reference sequence). The CDR3 length is 12 residues. The V gene end was trimmed by 0 bases and the J gene end by 8 bases; junction bases not matched to a gene: 4. Written as DNA, the CDR3 is TGTGCCTGGAGTGTACAGGGACAGCAGCAGTACTTC. As protein: CAWSVQGQQQYF. The complete variable domain, with remaining parts taken from reference TRBV30 and TRBJ2-7, reads SQTIHQWPATLVQPVGSPLSLECTVEGTSNPNLYWYRQAAGRGLQLLFYSVGIGQISSEVPQNLSASRPQDRQFILSSKKLLLSDSGFYLCAWSVQGQQQYFGPGTRLTVT.

The chain combines TRBV19 with TRBJ1-1; TRBD1 aligns across 8 bases. The germline V gene encodes CDR1 LNHDA and CDR2 SQIVND (reference sequence). This CDR3 contains 15 residues. With 2 bases clipped from V and 4 bases from J, the junction kept 6 bases outside the gene matches. CDR3 nucleotides: TGTGCCAGTAGTATACAGGGGGCGCCGGGCACTGAAGCTTTCTTT. This sequence encodes CASSIQGAPGTEAFF.

The rearrangement uses TRBV14 and TRBJ1-5, with D tentatively TRBD1 (5 bases). Trimming removed 5 bases at V and 4 bases at J, with 12 bases between. The CDR3 has 14 amino acids. Germline assignment: CDR1 SGHDN and CDR2 FVKESK. CDR3 sequence reads: CASSAGGGNQPQHF. As DNA, the CDR3 is TGTGCCAGCAGCGCTGGGGGGGGTAATCAGCCCCAGCATTTT. Variable domain in full (rest from reference TRBV14 and TRBJ1-5): EAGVTQFPSHSVIEKGQTVTLRCDPISGHDNLYWYRRVMGKEIKFLLHFVKESKQDESGMPNNRFLAERTGGTYSTLKVQPAELEDSGVYFCASSAGGGNQPQHFGDGTRLSIL.